Listed below are T cell receptor beta chains from one sample, sequenced in a study of T cells expressing NK-cell markers. TCRdb reprocessed the 5' RACE reads and keeps a single row for each CDR3 protein, giving no DNA. Recorded here are about 170,000 distinct CDR3 sequences; the top ten clones represent roughly a fifth. Sequences were obtained from blood T cells: a sorted CD56 or NKG2C T cell subset, CD4+ or CD8+ T cells, or bulk PBMC T cells (not recorded which). Receptor source: a man aged 18-70 years in good health. Both conserved end residues are part of each CDR3.

j_call v_call cdr3_aa
TRBJ1-1 TRBV6-1 CASRSADSPMNTEAFF
TRBJ2-7 TRBV25-1 CASSEYSAEQYF
TRBJ2-1 TRBV2 CASSLSAGGFYNEQFF
TRBJ2-7 TRBV7-9 CASSLVGVDEQYF
TRBJ2-1 TRBV6-5 CVSSWDLRGNEQFF
TRBJ1-1 TRBV7-9 CASSLGRGENTEAFF
TRBJ2-1 TRBV3-1 CASSPPGFSLYNEQFF
TRBJ2-7 TRBV15 CATSRDGTGSYEQYF
TRBJ2-3 TRBV12-3/TRBV12-4 CASSLRRDRATDTQYF
TRBJ2-1 TRBV29-1 CSGGGGSYNEQFF
TRBJ1-2 TRBV6-5 CASSYFRDSYGYTF
TRBJ2-1 TRBV15 CATSPSRNEQFF
TRBJ1-4 TRBV20-1 CSARTFPGTGKEKLFF
TRBJ2-3 TRBV3-1 CASSQDPGLAGRSTDTQYF
TRBJ2-3 TRBV7-9 CASSRIKSGGVGDTQYF
TRBJ2-3 TRBV20-1 CSATPRTSGGAFTQYF
TRBJ1-6 TRBV5-1 CASSPKDRNSPLHF
TRBJ2-5 TRBV7-7 CASSFLEGWETQYF
TRBJ1-1 TRBV5-4 CASSLGSGRGTEAFF
TRBJ2-5 TRBV12-3/TRBV12-4 CASSPGLAGGQETQYF
TRBJ2-5 TRBV20-1 CSARAGPGGYGWRETQYF
TRBJ1-1 TRBV9 CASSVARGRSTEAFF
TRBJ2-7 TRBV4-2 CASSQESTSGGYEQYF
TRBJ2-2 TRBV5-1 CASSWTNTGELFF
TRBJ1-5 TRBV6-5 CASSYSIGENHPQHF
TRBJ2-3 TRBV4-1 CASSQPNTDTQYF
TRBJ2-1 TRBV4-2 CASSQETGQGAFWFF
TRBJ1-1 TRBV7-8 CASSKDRVGAGGYTEAFF
TRBJ2-2 TRBV6-2/TRBV6-3 CASSLFLLRDRGTNTGELFF
TRBJ2-5 TRBV7-9 CASRDGLQETQYF
TRBJ2-1 TRBV5-1 CASRFERIYNEQFF
TRBJ2-5 TRBV11-2 CASSLKGDRVIETQYF
TRBJ2-6 TRBV11-2 CASRSSDSGANVLTF
TRBJ1-2 TRBV9 CASSVGDTTHYGYTF
TRBJ2-1 TRBV11-2 CASSLDVLGTYNEQFF
TRBJ1-2 TRBV12-5 CASGLADWRGYTF
TRBJ2-1 TRBV11-1 CASSTNPHIGGKRDEQFF
TRBJ2-3 TRBV14 CASSQDRVHLGDTQYF
TRBJ1-5 TRBV24-1 CATSSWDRQGDQPQHF
TRBJ1-2 TRBV7-6 CASRQDSNYGYTF
TRBJ2-6 TRBV29-1 CSAYLGSGANVLTF
TRBJ1-5 TRBV24-1 CATNRAGSNQPQHF
TRBJ2-1 TRBV6-5 CASSYSGENYNEQFF
TRBJ2-5 TRBV27 CASTLDGASQYF
TRBJ2-1 TRBV4-1 CASSQEGVGAVEQFF
TRBJ2-6 TRBV27 CASSPLVSSGANVLTF
TRBJ2-3 TRBV24-1 CATSDLSGPLAGTDTQYF
TRBJ2-7 TRBV27 CASSETSGGPAHEQYF
TRBJ2-1 TRBV12-3/TRBV12-4 CASSFKSNYNEQFF
TRBJ1-4 TRBV19 CASSTKGQESTNEKLFF
TRBJ2-2 TRBV2 CASTEGLVNTGELFF
TRBJ2-5 TRBV7-7 CASSLAPAREGQETQYF
TRBJ2-2 TRBV15 CATSNPPGYGELFF
TRBJ2-1 TRBV5-1 CASSPGLVGNEQFF